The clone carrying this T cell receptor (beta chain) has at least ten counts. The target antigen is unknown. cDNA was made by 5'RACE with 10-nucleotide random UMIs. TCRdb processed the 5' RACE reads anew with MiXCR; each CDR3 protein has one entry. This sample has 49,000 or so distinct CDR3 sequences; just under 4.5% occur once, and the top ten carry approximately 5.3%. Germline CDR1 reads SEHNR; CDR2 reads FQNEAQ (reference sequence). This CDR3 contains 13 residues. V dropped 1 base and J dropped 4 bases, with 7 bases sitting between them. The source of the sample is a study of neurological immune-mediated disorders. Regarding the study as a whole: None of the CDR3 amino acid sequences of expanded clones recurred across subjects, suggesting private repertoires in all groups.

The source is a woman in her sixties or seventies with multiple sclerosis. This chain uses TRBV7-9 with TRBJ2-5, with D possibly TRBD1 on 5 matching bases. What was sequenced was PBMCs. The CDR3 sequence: CASSLDRPETQYF. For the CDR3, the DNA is TGTGCCAGCAGCTTAGACAGGCCAGAGACCCAGTACTTC.